This T cell receptor (beta chain) was sequenced during a study of blood T cell repertoires in COVID-19. Whole-study context: Researchers got acute and convalescent COVID-19 samples from the United States, Italy and Spain. PBMCs, B-cell-depleted T cells, or T cells were the source of the cDNA or gDNA that made up the material.

This CDR3 region has 15 residues. The ends lost 2 bases at V and 7 bases at J; junction bases unmatched: 6. CDR1 and CDR2 (germline): MNHEY, SVGAGI. The authors' processing: Amplified reference gene primers provided the basis for estimating nucleated cell counts. Clones were sequenced by immunoSEQ multiplex PCR, and TCRdb holds only the in-frame ones, with some missing. That table supplies the V and J calls and clone size; D and trimming were determined from the DNA. The data show fewer than 90,000 clones, 84% seen once. Sample: peripheral blood. This sequence was found in a man between 65 and 79 years old with acute or convalescent COVID-19. The gene calls are TRBV6-5 and TRBJ2-2; 8 bases are a match to TRBD2. This CDR3 reads CASSYKGTRGGELFF. In DNA, the CDR3 is TGTGCCAGCAGTTACAAAGGGACTAGGGGCGGGGAGCTGTTTTTT.